This T cell receptor (beta chain) originates from a study of shared clonotypes between healthy human individuals (dated by TCRdb to 2020 to 2022). Study-wide context: The cohort comprised a couple of women and a few men aged 18 to 49 years. Blood TCR repertoires of roughly five healthy adults were deeply sequenced to estimate repertoire size and the extent of clonotype sharing between individuals. To increase sequencing depth and limit assay-specific biases, different laboratories used diverse techniques to prepare libraries and sequence TCR repertoires. Leukapheresis yielded between about 0.8 and 8.9 billion PBMCs per donor. What the authors observed across the whole study: Pairwise subsampling led to the expectation that sequencing depth would affect the degree of clonotype sharing among donors. Only blood was sampled, and tissue TCR repertoires likely differ from those in blood. The small number of donors limited the genetic and exposure-history diversity represented.

The donors were healthy, HIV-negative adults who had no recently reported acute infections or vaccinations. All donors were Caucasian adults living in Nashville, Tennessee, USA. For unsorted samples, some 90 million PBMCs were counted, and genomic DNA was extracted using the QIAamp DNA Blood Mini kit. Blood was collected by leukapheresis, and PBMCs were isolated by Ficoll-Histopaque density gradient centrifugation and then cryopreserved in liquid nitrogen vapor phase. Using the deep immunoSEQ assay, TCR CDR3 regions were amplified from genomic DNA by multiplex PCR. For each cell subset, the extracted genomic DNA was distributed evenly across all wells of several immunoSEQ 96-well plates, and each plate served as one replicate. Each replicate PCR for unsorted PBMC received roughly 300 ng genomic DNA, equal to about 30,000 T cell genomes. Unsorted PBMC genomic DNA was sequenced across ten immunoSEQ deep assay plates. The purified libraries were quantified using a Qubit 3.0 fluorometer, sized with a Bioanalyzer 2100, and then quantified again using the KAPA Library Quantification kit. Every immunoSEQ 96-well plate was sequenced on a dedicated single-read 150-cycle Illumina NextSeq 550 flow cell. The authors processed their data as follows. The immunoSEQ output contained only junctional sequences without quality scores, so filtering could not match that applied to full-length reads. Sequences were annotated with PyIR, a Python wrapper for IgBLAST v1.9, and V/J genes and CDR3 were assigned using IMGT germline references. Reads were filtered out if the reads had weak V/J assignments (E-value above 1e-6), no CDR3, stop codons, out-of-frame junctions, or ambiguous translated residues. A V3J clonotype was defined by an identical inferred V gene, J gene, and CDR3 amino acid sequence. Percentage overlap between repertoires was calculated by dividing the number of shared unique clonotypes by the size of the smaller repertoire. RTK rarefaction, the Chao1 estimator, and Recon v2.1 estimates of unobserved clonotypes were used to assess repertoire richness. Here the immuneACCESS table is served through TCRdb, limited to in-frame sequences with V and J called. Missing clones are a known gap in these copies; in checked studies unresolved V genes cover under half, and the rest lacks a known reason. Clonal size and the V and J genes are those of that table, whereas D and trimming came from the DNA. The sample records more than 450,000 clones, about four fifths of which are singletons. The ten largest clones capture roughly 13% of the sample.

Its CDR3 holds 15 amino acids, cysteine through phenylalanine. Only the CDR3 part of the read is kept: 45 bases, read in frame from the first base. The germline V gene supplies CDR1 ENHRY and CDR2 SYGVKD. The germline ends are 10 bases apart after V is trimmed by 1 base and J by 1 base. Concerning this clone: There is no known antigen for this receptor. No much larger clone is present one base from it, and per-base qualities are unavailable.

Input material: PBMCs. The source of this sequence is a woman aged 40 to 50 in good health. Some clones in this sample may be carry-over from other donors' samples. The chain couples TRBV10-3 to TRBJ1-1; TRBD1 is perhaps the D gene, given 5 matching bases. CDR3 region: CAISEYGGRNTEAFF. The DNA sequence follows: TGTGCCATCAGTGAGTACGGGGGGAGGAACACTGAAGCTTTCTTT.